This T cell receptor (beta chain) was sequenced during a study of cytomegalovirus exposure and HLA in healthy donors. Study conclusions and caveats: Three of the chains that were CMV-associated were confirmed in vitro to be specific for CMV antigens. The listing of roughly 160 TCR beta chains classed them as cytomegalovirus-associated. While the bulk of TCR sequences proved rare, some public TCRs turned up in many donors.

Repertoires were generated with immunoSEQ multiplex PCR, while TCRdb's copy carries only in-frame clones and drops some. The data hold 150,000 to 200,000 clones, with just under 85% observed a single time. The count of this clone is one. The antigen is not known. This TCR came from a young man in good health and CMV-seropositive. The source material was PBMCs.

CDR3 coding DNA: TGTGCCAGCAGCACCGGGACAGGTCTCTACGAGCAGTACTTC. Translation gives CASSTGTGLYEQYF. The gene calls are TRBV5-4 and TRBJ2-7; 8 nucleotides line up with TRBD1. The CDR3 runs 14 residues. CDR1 is SGHNT, CDR2 YYREEE, per germline (reference sequence). The J segment lost 3 bases and the V segment lost 4 bases, leaving 6 bases of the junction unmatched.